This T cell receptor beta chain was sequenced for a study of tumor-infiltrating lymphocytes in primary liver carcinoma. Study details: Read depth, roughly 3.65 to 8 million productive TCRbeta reads, did not differ significantly between tissues.

Both RNA and DNA were isolated together from roughly 20-30 mg of bulk tissue that had not been sorted. Findings and caveats of the study: It was tumor-adjacent and tumor-blood pairs that overlapped less than tumor region pairs did.

With a constant-region primer, TCR beta cDNA was made from 400 to 550 ng of total RNA. Investigators got TCR beta libraries out of three nested multiplex PCR rounds, done with slightly modified ARM-PCR. For around 9 cycles apiece, the opening two PCR rounds ran with TRBV1-TRBV30 forward primers and a C-beta reverse primer. TCRdb reprocessed the multiplex PCR reads with MiXCR, giving one entry per CDR3 protein. Found here are under 200,000 distinct CDR3 sequences, around four fifths of them singletons; the top ten hold around 18%. The germline gives CDR1 MNHEY, CDR2 SVGAGI. This CDR3 spans 16 amino acids. Comments on this clonotype: As yet, its antigen is unknown. At one end the junction does not follow the germline gene, possibly because of a read error.

Sequencing used tumor tissue from primary liver carcinoma. The gene calls are TRBV6-5 and TRBJ2-2; 12 nucleotides agree with TRBD2. The clonotype was recovered from a man in his forties with primary liver carcinoma and hepatitis B virus infection. CDR3: CVSSYLTSGRPEELFF. In nucleotides, the CDR3 is TGTGTCAGCAGTTACTTGACTAGCGGGAGACCCGAGGAGCTGTTTTTT.